This T cell receptor (beta chain) comes out of a study of cytomegalovirus exposure and HLA in healthy donors. 13 Jbeta primers and 60 Vbeta primers were used for the PCR. Profiling relied on immunoSEQ multiplex PCR, and the TCRdb table lists in-frame clones only, not all of them. Of fewer than 120,000 clones listed, over 65% are singletons. On this clone itself: Its target is not known.

The CDR3 extends over 16 amino acids. The ends lost 4 bases at V and 4 bases at J; junction bases unmatched: 9. The germline V gene encodes CDR1 SGHNT and CDR2 YYREEE (reference sequence). Study observations and caveats: A later analysis revealed that TCR association rates differed between HLA loci, peaking at DRB1 and bottoming out at HLA-C. Roughly uniform sequencing depth across donors was assumed, possibly incorrectly.

The receptor was derived from a man aged 25 to 45 in good health and CMV-seropositive. Input material: PBMCs. The chain uses TRBV5-4 and TRBJ1-3; TRBD1 aligns across 9 bases. The DNA of the CDR3 is TGTGCCAGCAGCACCCCGGGACAGGGTTACGGAAACACCATATATTTT. Its translation: CASSTPGQGYGNTIYF.